This T cell receptor (beta chain) is drawn from a study of technical replicates of blood from several donors. In its sample, this clone was seen a few times. The method was immunoSEQ multiplex PCR; TCRdb's version includes in-frame clones alone and lacks a portion of them. Of roughly 66,000 clones detected, about 90% appear once; the ten largest clones hold roughly 5%. Specimen: PBMCs. The sequence came from a human donor in good health. Some clones in this sample may be carry-over from other donors' samples.

The CDR3 coding sequence is TGTGCCAGCAGCGCAGATGGGGGCTTCATAGCTTTCTTT. This encodes CASSADGGFIAFF. The chain joins TRBV9 to TRBJ1-1; TRBD1 is a possible D gene (6 bases). This CDR3 is 13 amino acids long. The V gene's germline CDR1 is SGDLS and CDR2 YYNGEE. Trimming pared 3 bases from V and 10 bases from J, leaving 16 bases between.